One and the same sample provided the 23 T cell receptor beta chains below, sequenced in a study of T cell repertoires in cytomegalovirus infection (dated by TCRdb to the late 2010s). Sequencing was carried out with an Illumina HiSeq 1500. The public reads were run again by TCRdb, first through fastp at Q25 and then through MiXCR, and only productive beta chains were kept. For every CDR3 protein sequence, its rows merge into one entry that carries the most common genes and DNA. The sample contains about 400,000 distinct CDR3 sequences, around 18% of them found a single time. Jointly, the top ten make up around 10% of the sample. Sequencing used PBMCs. The source of these receptors is a human donor in good health (CMV status not recorded). Some clones in this sample may be carry-over from other donors' samples.

This clonotype showed up just a few times. The genes are TRBV7-2 and TRBJ2-1; TRBD2 matches 11 bases. The CDR3 extends over 18 amino acids. V was clipped by 1 base and J by 4 bases; unmatched bases: 9. CDR1 is SGHTA and CDR2 is FQGNSA in the germline V gene. CDR3 in DNA: TGTGCCAGCAGCTTAGTCTACTGGGCTAGCGGGGGGTACAATGAGCAGTTCTTC. As protein: CASSLVYWASGGYNEQFF.

The V and J genes are TRBV2 and TRBJ1-4, with 8 bases identical to TRBD1. V gave up 5 bases and J gave up 5 bases; unmatched junction bases: 7. The CDR3 contains 15 residues. The germline V gene encodes CDR1 SNHLY and CDR2 FYNNEI. The DNA for the CDR3 is TGTGCCAGCAGTCCTCTACAGGGGGGAAATGAAAAACTGTTTTTT. It specifies CASSPLQGGNEKLFF.

V usage is TRBV5-4 and J usage is TRBJ2-5, with D tentatively TRBD2 (6 bases). Germline values: CDR1 SGHNT, CDR2 YYREEE (reference sequence). The length of the CDR3 is 14 residues. With 4 bases removed from V and 1 base from J, the gap between germline ends came to 11 bases. The chain's CDR3 is CASSGGTSQETQYF. The CDR3 DNA sequence: TGTGCCAGCAGCGGGGGGACTTCCCAAGAGACCCAGTACTTC.

This rearrangement joins TRBV7-9 to TRBJ2-1; no reliable D call. The germline V gene encodes CDR1 SEHNR and CDR2 FQNEAQ (reference sequence). The CDR3 has 17 residues. Trimming took off 2 bases at V and 0 bases at J, with 14 bases between the two ends. CDR3 sequence reads: CASSLRAGLSSYNEQFF. In DNA, the CDR3 is TGTGCCAGCAGCTTACGCGCTGGCCTGAGCTCCTACAATGAGCAGTTCTTC.

This CDR3 is CSVEIRDRPIYGYTF. In DNA, the CDR3 is TGCAGCGTTGAAATACGTGACAGACCGATCTATGGCTACACCTTC. This chain joins TRBV29-1 and TRBJ1-2; D perhaps matches TRBD1 (5 bases). Germline loops: CDR1 SQVTM, CDR2 ANQGSEA. The CDR3 is 15 amino acids. Trimming took off 2 bases at V and 4 bases at J, with 17 bases between the two ends.

V is TRBV29-1 and J is TRBJ1-2; possibly TRBD1 for D (5 bases). The germline gives CDR1 SQVTM, CDR2 ANQGSEA. The CDR3 consists of 12 residues. V was pared by 5 bases and J by 7 bases, with 14 bases between. Written as DNA, the CDR3 is TGCAGCGTTCTTGGAGGGGCTGGTGGCTACACCTTC. Its translation is CSVLGGAGGYTF.

The rearrangement uses TRBV6-2 or TRBV6-3 and TRBJ2-6, with D possibly TRBD1 on 6 matching bases. The V gene's germline CDR1 is MNHEY and CDR2 SVGEGT. Trimming took off 6 bases at V and 2 bases at J, with 11 bases between the two ends. The CDR3 is 15 amino acids. CDR3 loop: CASRSYRAGANVLTF. The CDR3 region has the DNA TGTGCCAGCAGGTCTTACAGGGCTGGGGCCAACGTCCTGACTTTC.

This clonotype appeared many times. J is TRBJ2-2 and V is TRBV7-2; D call uncertain. CDR3 length: 13 amino acids. Trimming shortened V by 1 base and J by 6 bases, and 6 bases separated the two germline ends. Germline CDR1 and CDR2: SGHTA and FQGNSA. The CDR3 is CASSLGGSGELFF. As DNA, the CDR3 is TGTGCCAGCAGCTTAGGTGGATCCGGGGAGCTGTTTTTT.

This clonotype was seen more than once but under ten times. J is TRBJ1-2 and V is TRBV20-1; D possibly corresponds to TRBD1 (6 bases). The CDR3 has 13 amino acids. Germline values: CDR1 DFQATT, CDR2 SNEGSKA (reference sequence). V was clipped by 3 bases and J by 6 bases, with 14 bases between them. CDR3 nucleotides: TGCAGTGCTAGCCCCACCAGACAGGATGGCTACACCTTC. Its translation is CSASPTRQDGYTF.

V gene TRBV29-1 combines with J gene TRBJ2-5; D is possibly TRBD1 (6 bases). Germline V gives CDR1 SQVTM, CDR2 ANQGSEA. The CDR3 covers 12 residues. Trimming took 5 bases from V and 1 from J, leaving 8 bases between them. CDR3: CSVRGGQETQYF. For the CDR3, the DNA is TGCAGCGTTCGAGGGGGCCAAGAGACCCAGTACTTC.

This clonotype has ten or more counts. V is TRBV7-2 and J is TRBJ1-4; tentative D call: TRBD1 (5 bases). The CDR3 runs to 14 residues. V shed 5 bases and J shed 10 bases, with 17 bases lying between them. The germline V gene has CDR1 SGHTA and CDR2 FQGNSA. CDR3 bases: TGTGCCAGCAGCGTCACAGGCGCCGCAGGAAAACTGTTTTTT. It codes for CASSVTGAAGKLFF.

The V and J genes are TRBV4-1 and TRBJ2-2, with a tentative D call TRBD2 (5 bases). V lost 1 base and J lost 5, with 17 bases in between. The length of the CDR3 is 17 residues. The germline gives CDR1 MGHRA, CDR2 YSYEKL. The CDR3: CASSQGHARTPTGELFF. The CDR3 coding sequence is TGCGCCAGCAGCCAAGGCCATGCGAGGACTCCAACCGGGGAGCTGTTTTTT.

The chain couples TRBV2 to TRBJ2-2, with 8 bases fitting TRBD1. The CDR3 sequence is 14 residues long. Trimming removed 8 bases from V and 1 base from J; junction bases left unmatched: 3. Germline V gene sequence: CDR1 SNHLY, CDR2 FYNNEI. CDR3 bases: TGTGCCAGCGACGGGACAGGGAACACCGGGGAGCTGTTTTTT. It encodes CASDGTGNTGELFF.

The chain couples TRBV29-1 to TRBJ2-1; D not resolved. This CDR3 contains 13 residues. V lost 0 bases and J 6 bases, leaving 9 bases between the germline ends. From germline, CDR1 is SQVTM and CDR2 ANQGSEA. The CDR3 DNA is TGCAGCGTTGAAGATCCCCTACGCAATGAGCAGTTCTTC. Encoded protein: CSVEDPLRNEQFF.

This clonotype occurred a few times. V is TRBV4-1 and J is TRBJ2-5; D may be TRBD2 (6 bases). Germline values: CDR1 MGHRA, CDR2 YSYEKL. V was pared by 0 bases and J by 2 bases, with 13 bases between. The CDR3 is 16 residues long. The CDR3 protein is CASSQEGGGRQETQYF. The CDR3, as DNA: TGCGCCAGCAGCCAAGAAGGTGGAGGGCGACAAGAGACCCAGTACTTC.

J is TRBJ2-1 and V is TRBV18; tentatively, D is TRBD1 (6 bases). V was trimmed by 5 bases and J by 0 bases, leaving 11 bases between them. The germline CDR1 and CDR2 sequences are KGHSH and LQKENI. The CDR3 consists of 15 residues. The CDR3 sequence is CASSLGHRSYNEQFF. The CDR3 nucleotides are TGTGCCAGCTCATTGGGACACCGCTCCTACAATGAGCAGTTCTTC.

The V gene is TRBV5-4, the J gene TRBJ2-3; D not resolved. CDR3 length equals 18 residues. Germline-derived CDR1 and CDR2 are SGHNT and YYREEE (reference sequence). V gave up 3 bases and J gave up 0 bases, with 20 bases separating them. CDR3 residues: CASSSRAAWRPSTDTQYF. CDR3 nucleotide sequence: TGTGCCAGCAGCTCCCGTGCGGCTTGGCGACCTAGCACAGATACGCAGTATTTT.

The chain links TRBV2 to TRBJ2-2; D gene unclear. The germline V gene has CDR1 SNHLY and CDR2 FYNNEI. With 1 base removed from V and 0 bases from J, the gap between germline ends came to 9 bases. This CDR3 has 16 amino acids. CDR3 sequence (DNA): TGTGCCAGCAGTGAAGGGCAGATCGCGAACACCGGGGAGCTGTTTTTT. It translates to CASSEGQIANTGELFF.

This chain joins TRBV28 and TRBJ1-6; TRBD1 matches 7 bases. Trimming at V came to 5 bases and at J to 5 bases, leaving 3 bases not matched to a gene. This CDR3 has 14 amino acids. The V gene's germline CDR1 is MDHEN and CDR2 SYDVKM. The CDR3 DNA sequence: TGTGCCAGCAGTGGACAGGAAAATAATTCACCCCTCCACTTT. It encodes CASSGQENNSPLHF.

This clonotype was picked up a small number of times. The chain joins TRBV9 to TRBJ2-5; 8 bases align to TRBD1. In germline, CDR1 is SGDLS, CDR2 YYNGEE. This CDR3 region has 16 residues. The junction had 9 bases not matched to a gene; V was cut back by 3 bases and J by 2 bases. CDR3 sequence (DNA): TGTGCCAGCAGCGGAATCACAGGGGGGCGTCAAGAGACCCAGTACTTC. It is translated as CASSGITGGRQETQYF.

V and J are TRBV19 and TRBJ2-5, with D uncertain. CDR1 LNHDA and CDR2 SQIVND come from the germline V gene (reference sequence). The V end was cut by 0 bases, the J end by 5 bases, with 10 bases between. CDR3 length equals 14 residues. The CDR3 DNA is TGTGCCAGTAGTATAGATCACGGTGGTGAGACCCAGTACTTC. Amino acids: CASSIDHGGETQYF.

This clonotype was recorded at least ten times. CDR3 sequence reads: CASSSDYFQETQYF. CDR3 sequence (DNA): TGTGCCAGCAGCTCGGACTACTTTCAAGAGACCCAGTACTTC. The chain employs TRBV7-7 and TRBJ2-5, with D perhaps TRBD2 (6 bases). The CDR3 contains 14 residues. The V end lost 4 bases, the J end lost 2 bases, and 11 bases lay between the germline ends. The germline CDR1 and CDR2 sequences are SSHAT and FNYEAQ (reference sequence).

This clonotype came up a few times. The gene calls are TRBV19 and TRBJ2-3; weak D call: TRBD2 (6 bases). V lost 6 bases and J 6 bases, leaving 19 bases between the germline ends. The CDR3 has 15 residues. Germline assignment: CDR1 LNHDA and CDR2 SQIVND (reference sequence). The CDR3 loop reads CASSRAGPLCDTQYF. The CDR3 nucleotides are TGTGCCAGTAGCCGCGCGGGGCCGTTGTGTGATACGCAGTATTTT.